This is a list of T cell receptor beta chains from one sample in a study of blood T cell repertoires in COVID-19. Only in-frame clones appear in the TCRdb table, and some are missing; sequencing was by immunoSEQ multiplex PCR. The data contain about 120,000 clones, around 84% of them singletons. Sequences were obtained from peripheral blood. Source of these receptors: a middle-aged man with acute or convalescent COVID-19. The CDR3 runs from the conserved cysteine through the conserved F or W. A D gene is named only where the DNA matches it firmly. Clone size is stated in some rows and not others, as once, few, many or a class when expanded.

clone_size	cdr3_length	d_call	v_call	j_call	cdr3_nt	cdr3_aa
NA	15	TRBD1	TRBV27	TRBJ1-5	TGTGCCAGCAGTTTATCGGACAGGTACAATCAGCCCCAGCATTTT	CASSLSDRYNQPQHF
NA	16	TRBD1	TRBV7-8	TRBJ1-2	TGTGCCAGCAGCTTGGACAGGGGGAGGCCTAACTATGGCTACACCTTC	CASSLDRGRPNYGYTF
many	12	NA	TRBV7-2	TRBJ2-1	TGTGCCAGCAGCTTAGGGGGCGATGAGCAGTTCTTC	CASSLGGDEQFF
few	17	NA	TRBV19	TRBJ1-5	TGTGCCAGTAGTTGGACGGGGAGCAGATATAGCAATCAGCCCCAGCATTTT	CASSWTGSRYSNQPQHF
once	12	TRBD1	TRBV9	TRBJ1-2	TGTGCCAGCAGCGTGAGACAGGGAGGCTACACCTTC	CASSVRQGGYTF
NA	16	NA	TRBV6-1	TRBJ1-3	TGTGCCAGCAGTGAAGCGCTATGGAGCTCTGGAAACACCATATATTTT	CASSEALWSSGNTIYF
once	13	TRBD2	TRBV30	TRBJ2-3	TGTGCCTACACTAGCGGGAACACAGATACGCAGTATTTT	CAYTSGNTDTQYF
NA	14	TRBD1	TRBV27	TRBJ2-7	TGTGCCAGCAGTTTATCGGACAGGGGCTACGAGCAGTACTTC	CASSLSDRGYEQYF
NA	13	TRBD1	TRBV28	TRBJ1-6	TGTGCCAGCGGGGACAGTGGGAATTCACCCCTCCACTTT	CASGDSGNSPLHF
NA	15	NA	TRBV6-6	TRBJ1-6	TGTGCCAGCAGTTCCCGAGATGGTCCCAATTCACCCCTCCACTTT	CASSSRDGPNSPLHF
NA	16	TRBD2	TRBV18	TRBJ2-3	TGTGCCAGCTCACCCCAGGGACTAGCTAACACAGATACGCAGTATTTT	CASSPQGLANTDTQYF